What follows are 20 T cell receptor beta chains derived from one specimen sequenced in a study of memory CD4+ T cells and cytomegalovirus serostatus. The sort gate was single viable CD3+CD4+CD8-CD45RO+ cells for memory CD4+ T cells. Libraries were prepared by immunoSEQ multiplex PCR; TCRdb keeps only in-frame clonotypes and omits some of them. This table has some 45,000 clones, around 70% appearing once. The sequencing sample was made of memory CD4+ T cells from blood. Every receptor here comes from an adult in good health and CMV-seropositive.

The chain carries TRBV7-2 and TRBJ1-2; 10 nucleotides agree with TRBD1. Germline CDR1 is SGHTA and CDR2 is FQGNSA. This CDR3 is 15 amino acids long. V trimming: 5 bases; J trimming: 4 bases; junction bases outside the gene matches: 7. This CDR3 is CASSRMGQGSYGYTF. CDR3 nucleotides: TGTGCCAGCAGCAGAATGGGACAGGGGTCCTATGGCTACACCTTC.

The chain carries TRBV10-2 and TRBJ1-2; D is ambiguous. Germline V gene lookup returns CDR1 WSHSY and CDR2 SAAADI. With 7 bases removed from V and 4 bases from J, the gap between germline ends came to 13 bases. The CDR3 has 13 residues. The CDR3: CASKEEEGYGYTF. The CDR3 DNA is TGCGCCAGCAAGGAGGAAGAAGGCTATGGCTACACCTTC.

CDR3 sequence: CASSVGSIYGYTF. The CDR3 coding sequence is TGTGCCAGCAGTGTAGGTTCCATTTATGGCTACACCTTC. V is TRBV2 and J is TRBJ1-2; D is ambiguous. Between the trimmed V and J ends, which lost 4 bases and 5 bases, there was a span of 11 bases. The CDR3 extends over 13 amino acids. Germline CDR1 SNHLY, CDR2 FYNNEI.

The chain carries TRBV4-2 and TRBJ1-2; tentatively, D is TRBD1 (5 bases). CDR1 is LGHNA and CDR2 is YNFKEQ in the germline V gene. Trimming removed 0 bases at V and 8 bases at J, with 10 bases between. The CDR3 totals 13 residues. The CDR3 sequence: CASSQDLGDGYTF. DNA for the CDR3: TGTGCCAGCAGCCAAGATCTCGGGGACGGCTACACCTTC.

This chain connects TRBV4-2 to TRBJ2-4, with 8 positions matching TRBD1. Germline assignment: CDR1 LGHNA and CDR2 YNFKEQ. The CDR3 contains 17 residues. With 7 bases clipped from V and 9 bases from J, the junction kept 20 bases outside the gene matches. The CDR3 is CASTPRRDRLLSGIQYF. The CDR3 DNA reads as TGTGCCAGCACACCTCGTCGGGACAGGCTCCTTAGCGGCATTCAGTACTTC.

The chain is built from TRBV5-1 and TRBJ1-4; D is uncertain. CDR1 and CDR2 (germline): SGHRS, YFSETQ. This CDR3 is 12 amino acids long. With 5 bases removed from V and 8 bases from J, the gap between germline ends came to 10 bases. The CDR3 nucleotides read TGCGCCAGCAGTCGAGACCGGGAAAAACTGTTTTTT. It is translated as CASSRDREKLFF.

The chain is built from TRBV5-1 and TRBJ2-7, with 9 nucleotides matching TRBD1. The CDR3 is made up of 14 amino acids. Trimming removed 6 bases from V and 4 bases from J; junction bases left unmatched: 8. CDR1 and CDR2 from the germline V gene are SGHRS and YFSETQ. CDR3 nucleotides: TGCGCCAGCAAATTTACAGGGGGCGATTACGAGCAGTACTTC. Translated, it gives CASKFTGGDYEQYF.

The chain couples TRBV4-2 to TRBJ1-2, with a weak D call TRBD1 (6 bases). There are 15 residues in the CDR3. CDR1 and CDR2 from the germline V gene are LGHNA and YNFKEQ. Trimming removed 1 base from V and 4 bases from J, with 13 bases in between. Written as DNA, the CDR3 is TGTGCCAGCAGCCAAGGGGCGGGGGCAGGCTATGGCTACACCTTC. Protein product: CASSQGAGAGYGYTF.

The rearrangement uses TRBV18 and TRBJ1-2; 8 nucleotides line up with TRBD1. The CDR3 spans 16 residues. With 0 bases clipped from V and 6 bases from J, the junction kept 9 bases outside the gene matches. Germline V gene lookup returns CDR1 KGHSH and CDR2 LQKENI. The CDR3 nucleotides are TGTGCCAGCTCACCACCGGTGTCGACAGGGGAGGATGGCTACACCTTC. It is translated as CASSPPVSTGEDGYTF.

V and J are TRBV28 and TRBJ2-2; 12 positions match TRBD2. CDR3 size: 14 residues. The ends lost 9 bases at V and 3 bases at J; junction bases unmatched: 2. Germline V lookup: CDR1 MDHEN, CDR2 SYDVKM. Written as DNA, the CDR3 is TGTGCCAGTAGACTAGCGGGGGACACCGGGGAGCTGTTTTTT. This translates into CASRLAGDTGELFF.

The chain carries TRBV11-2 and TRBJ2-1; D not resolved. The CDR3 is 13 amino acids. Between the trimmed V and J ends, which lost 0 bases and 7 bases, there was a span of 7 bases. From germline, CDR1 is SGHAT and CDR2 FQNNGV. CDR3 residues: CASSLEESNEQFF. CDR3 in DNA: TGTGCCAGCAGCTTAGAGGAGTCGAATGAGCAGTTCTTC.

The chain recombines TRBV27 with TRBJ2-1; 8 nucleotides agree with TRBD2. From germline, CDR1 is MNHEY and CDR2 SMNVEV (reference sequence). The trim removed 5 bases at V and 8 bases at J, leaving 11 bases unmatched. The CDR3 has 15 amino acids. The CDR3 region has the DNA TGTGCCAGCAGTCCACTTTCCGGGGGGGTCCATGAGCAGTTCTTC. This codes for CASSPLSGGVHEQFF.

CDR3 nucleotide sequence: TGTGCCAGCACCCCCCCCCTCACAGGGCCCCAGCATTTT. Translating gives CASTPPLTGPQHF. The chain links TRBV6-6 to TRBJ1-5; perhaps TRBD1 as D (5 bases). With 7 bases removed from V and 9 bases from J, the gap between germline ends came to 16 bases. The germline V gene has CDR1 MNHNY and CDR2 SVGAGI (reference sequence). The CDR3 consists of 13 residues.

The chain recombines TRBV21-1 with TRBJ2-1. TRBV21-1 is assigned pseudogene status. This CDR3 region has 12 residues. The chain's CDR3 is CASRVPSGEQFF. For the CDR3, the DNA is TGTGCCAGCAGAGTCCCTTCGGGCGAGCAGTTCTTC.

CDR3 amino acids: CASSNPGTGVDIQYF. The CDR3 region has the DNA TGTGCCAGCAGCAACCCCGGGACAGGGGTAGACATTCAGTACTTC. The chain couples TRBV7-9 to TRBJ2-4, with TRBD1 matching 10 bases. The CDR3 sequence is 15 residues long. Germline V gene lookup returns CDR1 SEHNR and CDR2 FQNEAQ (reference sequence). V trimming: 5 bases; J trimming: 8 bases; junction bases outside the gene matches: 9.

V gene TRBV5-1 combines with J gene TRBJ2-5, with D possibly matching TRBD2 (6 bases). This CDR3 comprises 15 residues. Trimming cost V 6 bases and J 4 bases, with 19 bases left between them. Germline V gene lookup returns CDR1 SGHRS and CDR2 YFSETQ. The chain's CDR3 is CASTRFARGGETQYF. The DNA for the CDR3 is TGCGCCAGCACTAGGTTCGCGCGGGGAGGAGAGACCCAGTACTTC.

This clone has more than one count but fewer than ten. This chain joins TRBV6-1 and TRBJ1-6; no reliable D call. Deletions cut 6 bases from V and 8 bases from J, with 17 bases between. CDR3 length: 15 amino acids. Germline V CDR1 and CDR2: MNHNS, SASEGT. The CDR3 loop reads CASSRMGESDSPLHF. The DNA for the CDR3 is TGTGCCAGCAGCAGAATGGGCGAATCCGATTCACCCCTCCACTTT.

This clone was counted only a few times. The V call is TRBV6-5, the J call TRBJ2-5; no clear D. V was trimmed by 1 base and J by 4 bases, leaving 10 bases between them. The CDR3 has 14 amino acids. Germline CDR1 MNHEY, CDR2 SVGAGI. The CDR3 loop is CASSYWGPAETQYF. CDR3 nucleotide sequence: TGTGCCAGCAGTTACTGGGGTCCCGCAGAGACCCAGTACTTC.

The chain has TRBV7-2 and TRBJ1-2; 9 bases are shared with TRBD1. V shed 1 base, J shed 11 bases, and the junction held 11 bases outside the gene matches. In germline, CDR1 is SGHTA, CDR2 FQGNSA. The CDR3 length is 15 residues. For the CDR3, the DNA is TGTGCCAGCAGCTTAGTACAGGGGGCGTCTTTTGGGTACACCTTC. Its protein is CASSLVQGASFGYTF. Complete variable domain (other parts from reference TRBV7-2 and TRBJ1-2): GAGVSQSPSNKVTEKGKDVELRCDPISGHTALYWYRQSLGQGLEFLIYFQGNSAPDKSGLPSDRFSAERTGGSVSTLTIQRTQQEDSAVYLCASSLVQGASFGYTFGSGTRLTVV.

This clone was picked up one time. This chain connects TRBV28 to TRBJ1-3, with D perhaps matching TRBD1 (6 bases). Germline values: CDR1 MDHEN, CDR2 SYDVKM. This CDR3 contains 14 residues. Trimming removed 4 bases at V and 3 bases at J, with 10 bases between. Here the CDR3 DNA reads TGTGCCAGCAGTTCCCCAGGGGTTGGAAACACCATATATTTT. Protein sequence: CASSSPGVGNTIYF.